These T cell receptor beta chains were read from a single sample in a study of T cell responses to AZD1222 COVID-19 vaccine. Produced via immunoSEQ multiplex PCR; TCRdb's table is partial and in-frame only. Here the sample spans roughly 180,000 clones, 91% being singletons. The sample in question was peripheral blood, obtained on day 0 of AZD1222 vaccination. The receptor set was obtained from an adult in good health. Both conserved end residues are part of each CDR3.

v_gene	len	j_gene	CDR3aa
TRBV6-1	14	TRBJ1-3	CASSERSVGNTIYF
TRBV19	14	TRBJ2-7	CASSPGTGSYEQYF
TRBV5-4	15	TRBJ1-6	CASSLAPGHNSPLHF
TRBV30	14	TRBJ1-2	CAWSATATNYGYTF
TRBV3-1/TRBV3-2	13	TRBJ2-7	CASSQGMGREQYF
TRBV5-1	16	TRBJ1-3	CASSLGQGLSGNTIYF
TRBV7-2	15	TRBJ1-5	CASSSRDGVNQPQHF
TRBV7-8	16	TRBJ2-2	CASSRDEGLNTGELFF
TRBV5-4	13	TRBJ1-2	CASSLMGLYGYTF
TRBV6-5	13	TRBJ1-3	CASSTAGGNTIYF
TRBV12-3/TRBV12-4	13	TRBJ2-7	CASSVGHSYEQYF
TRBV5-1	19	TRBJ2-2	CASSSIRRTGGFKGGELFF
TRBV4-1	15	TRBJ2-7	CASSQGYALDSEQYF
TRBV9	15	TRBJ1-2	CASSIRTVPGGGYTF
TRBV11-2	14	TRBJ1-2	CASSLDDSFYGYTF
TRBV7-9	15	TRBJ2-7	CASSGTRDSSYEQYF
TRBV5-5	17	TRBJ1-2	CASSSPGQGALNYGYTF
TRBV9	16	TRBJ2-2	CASSPPGHLGTGELFF
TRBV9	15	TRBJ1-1	CASSGWGVTATEAFF
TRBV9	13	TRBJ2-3	CASSVVSTDTQYF
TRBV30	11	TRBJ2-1	CAWSVRVQQFF
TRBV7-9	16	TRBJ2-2	CASTWGGVVRTGELFF
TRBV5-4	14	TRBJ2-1	CASGLRDRNNEQFF